The T cell receptor (beta chain) under discussion was sequenced for a study of shared clonotypes between healthy human individuals. This CDR3 spans 11 amino acids. V was clipped by 3 bases and J by 3 bases, with 0 bases between them. Per the germline V gene, CDR1 is MNHEY and CDR2 is SMNVEV (reference sequence). The naive CD8 population came from CD45RO-negative cells selected for CCR7, without terminally differentiated effector memory CD45RA+ cells. Donors, healthy HIV-negative adults, lacked recent acute infections or vaccinations. Those who donated, Caucasian adults without exception, all lived in Nashville, Tennessee. About this clone: Antigen: not known. Other nucleotide sequences from this sample produce the same CDR3.

Study-wide points: Incompleteness in sorted-subset sequencing, despite large depth, was shown by rarefaction. Among donors, the sharing of clonotypes was expected to be influenced by sequencing depth.

TCRdb keeps only in-frame clones here, not all; method: immunoSEQ multiplex PCR. The table records around 620,000 clones, roughly 95% of them present only once. The clonotype comes from a woman in her 30s in good health. The genes are TRBV27 and TRBJ1-3; D ambiguous. The sample comprised naive CD8+ T cells sorted from blood. In nucleotides, the CDR3 is TGTGCCAGCAGTTTTGGAAACACCATATATTTT. Its translation: CASSFGNTIYF.